Listed below are T cell receptor beta chains from one sample, sequenced in a study of graft-versus-host responses after intestinal transplantation. Method: immunoSEQ multiplex PCR; TCRdb's copy keeps in-frame clones and lacks some. This sample has around 21,000 clones; roughly 30% occur once, and the top ten carry roughly 8.4%. Specimen: alloreactive CD8+ T cells from a mixed lymphocyte reaction culture, collected before intestinal transplant. Every receptor here comes from a human patient who received an intestinal transplant. Both conserved end residues are part of each CDR3. D genes are given only for firm matches. Clone size is stated in some rows and not others, as once, few, many or a class when expanded.

j_call,clone_size,d_call,v_call,cdr3_nt,cdr3_aa
TRBJ2-3,few,.,TRBV7-3,TGTGCCAGCAGCCCCCTAGCGACCGATACGCAGTATTTT,CASSPLATDTQYF
TRBJ1-1,few,.,TRBV29-1,TGCAGCGTCCCAAGGTTGGGGGGGAACACTGAAGCTTTCTTT,CSVPRLGGNTEAFF
TRBJ2-5,once,.,TRBV4-1,TGCGCCAGCAGCCAGGTGGAGGGGCTGGAGACCCAGTACTTC,CASSQVEGLETQYF
TRBJ2-7,.,.,TRBV6-1,TGTGCCAGCAGCCTCAGTCGCTCCTACGAGCAGTACTTC,CASSLSRSYEQYF
TRBJ2-7,.,TRBD2,TRBV4-1,TGCGCCAGCAGCCGGACTAGCCGGACCTACGAGCAGTACTTC,CASSRTSRTYEQYF
TRBJ2-4,few,.,TRBV7-6,TGTGCCAGCAGCCCCCTAACCACAGGAAAAAACATTCAGTACTTC,CASSPLTTGKNIQYF
TRBJ2-1,.,.,TRBV10-2,TGCGCCAGCAGCAATGGGGTTAGGGGGGCAGAGTTCTTC,CASSNGVRGAEFF
TRBJ1-3,.,.,TRBV13,TGTGCCAGCAGCTTCCACCACAGAAGGAACACCATATATTTT,CASSFHHRRNTIYF
TRBJ2-7,few,.,TRBV6-6,TGTGCCAGCAGTTACGGTATGGGGGCTTACGAGCAGTACTTC,CASSYGMGAYEQYF
TRBJ2-2,medium-sized,TRBD1,TRBV7-6,TGTGCCAGCAGCTTTGGACAGGGCATCCCCGGGGAGCTGTTTTTT,CASSFGQGIPGELFF
TRBJ2-1,.,.,TRBV27,TGTGCCAGCAGTTTAAGACGCTTCACCTACAATGAGCAGTTCTTC,CASSLRRFTYNEQFF
TRBJ1-5,.,.,TRBV5-1,TGCGCCAGCAGCCCGGAGGGCAGTTCCGGTACGGAAGGCAATCAGCCCCAGCATTTT,CASSPEGSSGTEGNQPQHF
TRBJ2-7,few,.,TRBV5-4,TGTGCCAGCAGCCTCACCTACGAGCAGTACTTC,CASSLTYEQYF
TRBJ1-1,.,.,TRBV20-1,TGCAGTCCCGATGGGGACACTGAAGCCTTCTTT,CSPDGDTEAFF
TRBJ2-3,.,.,TRBV11-1,TGTGCCAGCAGCTTAGTCTCCAGGAGCACAGATACGCAGTATTTT,CASSLVSRSTDTQYF
TRBJ2-1,.,TRBD2,TRBV7-9,TGTGCCAGCAGCGCTCTAGCGGGAGACCTCAATGAGCAGTTCTTC,CASSALAGDLNEQFF
TRBJ2-7,.,.,TRBV29-1,TGCAGCGTTGATGAGGGGTTTGAACACCCGAGCTCCTACGAGCAGTACTTC,CSVDEGFEHPSSYEQYF
TRBJ2-7,.,.,TRBV6-1,TGTGCCAGCAGCTTGGGTTACGAGCAGTACTTC,CASSLGYEQYF
TRBJ2-1,few,.,TRBV7-3,TGTGCCAGCAGCTCTGACTGGAGCTCCTACAATGAGCAGTTCTTC,CASSSDWSSYNEQFF